These T cell receptor beta chains were read from a single sample in a study of molecular identifiers for immune sequencing clone quantification. TCRdb analysed the PCR reads with MiXCR anew, one entry per CDR3 protein. The sample lists approximately 550,000 distinct CDR3 sequences; about a fifth were seen once. Sequencing used naive CD8+ T cells from blood, with Jurkat cell RNA spiked in. These receptors originate from a human donor in good health. Some libraries in this study had Jurkat cell RNA spiked in. Each CDR3 is given with its conserved first and last residue. The order of the fields is V gene, J gene, clone size, D gene, CDR3 protein, CDR3 DNA. A D gene is named only where the DNA matches it firmly. Clone sizes are given selectively: once, few, many, or a class where the clone is expanded.

>TRBV12-5|TRBJ1-1|-|-
CASGLYGGATEAFF
TGTGCTAGTGGTTTGTACGGGGGGGCCACTGAAGCTTTCTTT
>TRBV7-9|TRBJ2-5|many|TRBD1
CASSSTGGALIETQYF
TGTGCCAGCAGCTCGACAGGGGGCGCGTTGATAGAGACCCAGTACTTC
>TRBV12-3/TRBV12-4|TRBJ1-1|-|TRBD1
CASSSTGGDTEAIF
TGTGCCAGCAGTTCGACAGGGGGCGACACTGAAGCTATCTTT
>TRBV10-3|TRBJ1-1|many|-
CAISESAGSGEAFF
TGTGCCATCAGTGAGTCGGCAGGGTCGGGCGAAGCTTTCTTT
>TRBV19|TRBJ2-7|-|-
CASSIGLQPCEQYF
TGTGCCAGTAGTATAGGTCTACAGCCCTGCGAGCAGTACTTC
>TRBV20-1|TRBJ2-3|many|-
CSADIVDTDTQYF
TGCAGTGCCGACATAGTAGACACAGATACGCAGTATTTT
>TRBV14|TRBJ2-7|-|TRBD2
CASGRGLAAAYEQYF
TGTGCCAGCGGCCGGGGACTAGCGGCCGCCTACGAGCAGTACTTC
>TRBV4-3|TRBJ2-1|-|-
CASSQDFRAGIDNEQFF
TGCGCCAGCAGCCAAGATTTTAGGGCAGGGATTGACAATGAGCAGTTCTTC
>TRBV3-1|TRBJ1-2|many|-
CASSQKSGQINYGYTF
TGTGCCAGCAGCCAAAAGTCAGGACAGATCAACTATGGCTACACCTTC
>TRBV18|TRBJ2-7|-|-
CAGSLLSREYEQYF
TGTGCCGGCTCACTACTATCCAGGGAGTACGAGCAGTACTTC
>TRBV6-2/TRBV6-3|TRBJ2-2|-|TRBD2
CASSRAGVNTGELFF
TGTGCCAGCAGTCGAGCGGGGGTCAACACCGGGGAGCTGTTTTTT
>TRBV5-1|TRBJ2-7|-|TRBD2
CASTWRAGGAYEQYF
TGCGCCAGCACCTGGAGAGCGGGAGGGGCCTACGAGCAGTACTTC
>TRBV6-5|TRBJ2-3|-|TRBD2
CASSLETSGRVADTQYF
TGTGCCAGCAGTTTGGAGACTAGCGGGCGGGTCGCAGATACGCAGTATTTT
>TRBV5-3|TRBJ2-5|-|-
CASSPYTQEQETQYF
TGTGCCAGCAGCCCGTACACACAGGAACAAGAGACCCAGTACTTC
>TRBV7-7|TRBJ2-3|-|-
CASSLGGTSLDTQYF
TGTGCTAGCAGCTTAGGCGGGACCTCGCTAGATACGCAGTATTTT
>TRBV29-1|TRBJ1-1|many|TRBD1
CSVGRGVNTEAFF
TGCAGCGTAGGCAGGGGGGTGAACACTGAAGCTTTCTTT
>TRBV5-1|TRBJ2-5|many|-
CASSLGTRERETQYF
TGCGCCAGCAGCTTGGGGACACGGGAGAGAGAGACCCAGTACTTC
>TRBV6-1|TRBJ1-1|-|-
CASSEADSNTEAFF
TGTGCCAGCAGTGAAGCAGATTCGAACACTGAAGCTTTCTTT
>TRBV13|TRBJ1-1|many|-
CASSSQYTEAFF
TGTGCCAGCAGCTCGCAATACACTGAAGCTTTCTTT
>TRBV7-2|TRBJ2-7|-|-
CASSLGRPYLEQYF
TGTGCCAGCAGCTTAGGACGCCCCTACTTGGAGCAGTACTTC
>TRBV6-2/TRBV6-3|TRBJ2-5|many|TRBD2
CASSSPLAGEETQYF
TGTGCCAGCAGCTCCCCGCTTGCGGGGGAAGAGACCCAGTACTTC
>TRBV4-1|TRBJ1-1|-|-
CASSQLGLITEALF
TGCGCCAGCAGCCAATTAGGTCTTATAACTGAAGCTCTCTTT
>TRBV6-5|TRBJ2-7|-|TRBD1
CASSLTGQGFYEQYF
TGTGCCAGCAGCCTAACCGGACAGGGCTTCTACGAGCAGTACTTC
>TRBV5-6|TRBJ1-1|-|-
CASRGVTTEAFF
TGTGCCAGCCGGGGGGTTACCACTGAAGCTTTCTTT
>TRBV4-1|TRBJ2-7|once|TRBD2
CASSQGAWRESYEQYF
TGCGCCAGCAGCCAAGGAGCTTGGCGGGAGTCGTACGAGCAGTACTTC
>TRBV5-1|TRBJ2-7|many|TRBD1
CASRPTGDYEQYF
TGCGCCAGCCGCCCGACAGGGGACTACGAGCAGTACTTC
>TRBV7-9|TRBJ2-1|-|-
CASIDSSYNEQFF
TGTGCCAGCATTGATAGCTCCTACAATGAGCAGTTCTTC
>TRBV11-2|TRBJ2-5|many|-
CASSLDLVVWRGPEQETQYF
TGTGCCAGCAGCTTAGATCTCGTGGTCTGGCGGGGGCCGGAACAAGAGACCCAGTACTTC
>TRBV12-3/TRBV12-4|TRBJ2-3|-|-
CASSFYSSDTQYF
TGTGCCAGCAGTTTTTACAGTTCAGATACGCAGTATTTT
>TRBV3-1|TRBJ2-2|few|TRBD1
CASSPGQGLSGELFF
TGTGCCAGCAGCCCGGGACAGGGGCTATCCGGGGAGCTGTTTTTT
>TRBV3-1|TRBJ2-4|many|TRBD2
CASSQAPSGVTKNIQYF
TGTGCCAGCAGCCAAGCACCTAGCGGTGTGACCAAAAACATTCAGTACTTC
>TRBV6-5|TRBJ1-5|-|TRBD1
CASSQTWTGASNQPQHF
TGTGCCAGCAGTCAAACGTGGACAGGGGCAAGCAATCAGCCCCAGCATTTT
>TRBV6-5|TRBJ2-3|many|TRBD2
CASSYGGGMTDTQYF
TGTGCCAGCAGTTACGGGGGGGGAATGACAGATACGCAGTATTTT
>TRBV20-1|TRBJ1-1|few|-
CSARDSTEYEAFF
TGCAGTGCTAGAGATTCCACAGAATATGAAGCTTTCTTT
>TRBV7-2|TRBJ2-1|-|-
CASSLWGGANDEQFF
TGTGCCAGCAGCTTATGGGGGGGGGCGAACGATGAGCAGTTCTTC